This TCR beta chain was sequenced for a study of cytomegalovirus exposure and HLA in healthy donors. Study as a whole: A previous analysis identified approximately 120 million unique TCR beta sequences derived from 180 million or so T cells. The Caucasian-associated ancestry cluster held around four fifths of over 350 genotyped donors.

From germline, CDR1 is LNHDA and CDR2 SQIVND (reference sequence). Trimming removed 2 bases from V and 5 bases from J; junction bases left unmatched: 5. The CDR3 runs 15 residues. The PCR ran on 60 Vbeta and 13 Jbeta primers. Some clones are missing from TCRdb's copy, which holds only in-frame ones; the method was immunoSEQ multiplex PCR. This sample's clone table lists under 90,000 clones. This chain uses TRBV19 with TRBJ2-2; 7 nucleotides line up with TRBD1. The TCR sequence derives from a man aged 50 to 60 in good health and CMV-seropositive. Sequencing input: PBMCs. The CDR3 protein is CASSINRGKTGELFF. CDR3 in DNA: TGTGCCAGTAGTATAAACAGGGGAAAGACCGGGGAGCTGTTTTTT.